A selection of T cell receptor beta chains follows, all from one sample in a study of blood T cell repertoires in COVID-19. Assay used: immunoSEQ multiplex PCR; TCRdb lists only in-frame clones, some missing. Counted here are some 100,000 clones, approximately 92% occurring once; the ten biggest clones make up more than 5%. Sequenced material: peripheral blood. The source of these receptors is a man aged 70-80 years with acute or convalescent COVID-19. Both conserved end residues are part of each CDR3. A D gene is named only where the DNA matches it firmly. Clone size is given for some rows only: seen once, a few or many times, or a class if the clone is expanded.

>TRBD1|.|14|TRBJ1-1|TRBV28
CASSLTGADTEAFF
TGTGCCAGCAGTTTAACAGGGGCGGACACTGAAGCTTTCTTT
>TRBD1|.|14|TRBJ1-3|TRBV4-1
CASSLDRVGNTIYF
TGCGCCAGCAGCCTAGACAGGGTCGGAAACACCATATATTTT
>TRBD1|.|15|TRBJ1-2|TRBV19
CASSIDDRANYGYTF
TGTGCCAGTAGTATAGACGACAGGGCTAACTATGGCTACACCTTC
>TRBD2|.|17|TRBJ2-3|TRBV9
CASSGEPGLAGADTQYF
TGTGCCAGCAGCGGGGAACCGGGGCTAGCGGGAGCAGATACGCAGTATTTT
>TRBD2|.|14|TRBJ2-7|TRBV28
CASSLGTSLGEQYF
TGTGCCAGCAGTTTAGGGACTAGCCTAGGTGAGCAGTACTTC
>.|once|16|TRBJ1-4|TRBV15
CATSRSPQTTNEKLFF
TGTGCCACCAGCAGATCGCCACAGACAACTAATGAAAAACTGTTTTTT
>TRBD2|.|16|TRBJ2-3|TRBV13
CASSLSSGSITDTQYF
TGTGCCAGCAGCTTGTCTAGCGGGAGTATCACAGATACGCAGTATTTT
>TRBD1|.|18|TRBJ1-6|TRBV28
CATKAEGQGLSYNSPLHF
TGTGCCACCAAGGCGGAGGGACAGGGCCTCTCCTATAATTCACCCCTCCACTTT
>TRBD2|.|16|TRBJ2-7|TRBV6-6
CASSPQRLAGEYEQYF
TGTGCCAGCAGTCCGCAACGACTAGCGGGGGAGTACGAGCAGTACTTC
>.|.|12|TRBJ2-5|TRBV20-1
CSASFGPGAQYF
TGCAGTGCTAGTTTCGGCCCGGGGGCCCAGTACTTC
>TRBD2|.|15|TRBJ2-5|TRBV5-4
CASSLALAGSETQYF
TGTGCCAGCAGCTTGGCGCTAGCGGGGTCAGAGACCCAGTACTTC
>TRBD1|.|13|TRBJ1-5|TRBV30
CAWNRGNNQPQHF
TGTGCCTGGAACAGGGGGAACAATCAGCCCCAGCATTTT
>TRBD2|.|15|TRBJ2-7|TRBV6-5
CASTYLAGGTYEQYF
TGTGCCAGCACGTACCTAGCGGGGGGGACCTACGAGCAGTACTTC
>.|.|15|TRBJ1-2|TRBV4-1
CASSRRGDSGYGYTF
TGCGCCAGCAGCCGGCGAGGGGACTCGGGTTATGGCTACACCTTC
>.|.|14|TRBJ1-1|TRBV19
CASSIERRRTEAFF
TGTGCCAGTAGTATAGAGAGGAGAAGGACTGAAGCTTTCTTT
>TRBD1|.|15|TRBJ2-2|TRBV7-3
CASSPSGGYDGELFF
TGTGCCAGCAGCCCCTCAGGGGGCTACGACGGGGAGCTGTTTTTT
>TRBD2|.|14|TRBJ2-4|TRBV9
CASSTSGMVNIQYF
TGTGCCAGCTCGACTAGCGGGATGGTAAACATTCAGTACTTC
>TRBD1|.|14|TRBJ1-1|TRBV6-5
CAIKEGDRNTEAFF
TGTGCAATAAAGGAAGGGGACAGGAACACTGAAGCTTTCTTT
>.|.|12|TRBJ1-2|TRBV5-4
CASSFGGSGYTF
TGTGCCAGCAGCTTCGGGGGGTCCGGCTACACCTTC
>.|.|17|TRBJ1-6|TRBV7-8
CASSLEGGGYRNSPLHF
TGTGCCAGCAGCTTAGAGGGGGGGGGCTATCGGAATTCACCCCTCCACTTT
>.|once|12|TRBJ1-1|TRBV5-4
CASSLGVAEAFF
TGTGCCAGCAGCTTAGGGGTCGCTGAAGCTTTCTTT
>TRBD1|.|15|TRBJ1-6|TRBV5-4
CASSLGQGARSPLHF
TGTGCCAGCAGCTTGGGTCAGGGGGCGAGATCACCCCTCCACTTT
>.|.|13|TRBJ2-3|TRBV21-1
CASSPGKGDTQYF
TGTGCCAGCTCTCCGGGGAAAGGGGATACGCAGTATTTT
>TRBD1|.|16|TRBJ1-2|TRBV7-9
CASSSRGDRGGYGYTF
TGTGCCAGCAGCTCCCGGGGGGACAGGGGAGGCTATGGCTACACCTTC
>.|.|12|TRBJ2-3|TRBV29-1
CSVDREADTQYF
TGCAGCGTTGACAGGGAGGCAGATACGCAGTATTTT
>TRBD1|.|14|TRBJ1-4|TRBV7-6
CASSLAGQGQKLFF
TGTGCCAGCAGCTTAGCGGGACAGGGTCAAAAACTGTTTTTT
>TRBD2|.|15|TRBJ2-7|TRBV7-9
CASSPRGGYDYEQYF
TGTGCCAGCAGCCCCCGGGGGGGCTATGACTACGAGCAGTACTTC
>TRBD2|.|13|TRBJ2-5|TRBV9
CASSDSGGETQYF
TGTGCCAGCAGCGATAGCGGGGGCGAGACCCAGTACTTC
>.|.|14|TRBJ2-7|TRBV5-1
CASSLDSPLYEQYF
TGCGCCAGCAGCTTAGACAGTCCCCTCTACGAGCAGTACTTC
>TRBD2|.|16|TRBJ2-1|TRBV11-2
CASSSGGTFSYNEQFF
TGTGCCAGCAGCTCCGGGGGGACTTTTTCCTACAATGAGCAGTTCTTC
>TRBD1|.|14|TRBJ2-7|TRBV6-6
CASSYMTGGYEQYF
TGTGCCAGCAGTTATATGACAGGGGGGTACGAGCAGTACTTC
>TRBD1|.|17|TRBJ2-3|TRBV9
CASSVGQGFEGTDTQYF
TGTGCCAGCAGCGTAGGACAGGGTTTCGAAGGGACAGATACGCAGTATTTT
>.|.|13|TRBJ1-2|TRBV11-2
CASSLSTDYGYTF
TGTGCCAGCAGCTTAAGCACAGATTATGGCTACACCTTC
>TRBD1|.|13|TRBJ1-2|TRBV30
CAWSGTGGDGYTF
TGTGCCTGGAGTGGTACAGGGGGTGATGGCTACACCTTC
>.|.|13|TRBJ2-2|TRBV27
CASSPGSGGELFF
TGTGCCAGCAGTCCCGGTTCAGGCGGGGAGCTGTTTTTT
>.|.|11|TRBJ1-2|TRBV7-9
CASSPQYGYTF
TGTGCCAGCAGCCCCCAATATGGCTACACCTTC
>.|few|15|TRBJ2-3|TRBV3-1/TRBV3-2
CASSSRPERTDTQYF
TGTGCCAGCAGCTCGCGGCCAGAGCGCACAGATACGCAGTATTTT
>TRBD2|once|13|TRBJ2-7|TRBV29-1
CSVGQRLAYEQYF
TGCAGCGTTGGACAGAGACTAGCTTACGAGCAGTACTTC
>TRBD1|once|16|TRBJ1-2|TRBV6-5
CASSYLHRGRSYGYTF
TGTGCCAGCAGTTATTTACACAGGGGGCGAAGCTATGGCTACACCTTC
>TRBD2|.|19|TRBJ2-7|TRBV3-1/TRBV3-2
CASSHYHRRGNSGMDEQYF
TGTGCCAGCAGCCACTACCACCGCCGGGGTAATAGCGGGATGGACGAGCAGTACTTC
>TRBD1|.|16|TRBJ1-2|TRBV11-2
CASSPITGGRGYGYTF
TGTGCCAGCAGCCCTATTACAGGGGGCAGAGGCTATGGCTACACCTTC
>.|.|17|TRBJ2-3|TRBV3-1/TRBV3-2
CASSQDPKTEVTDTQYF
TGTGCCAGCAGCCAAGACCCTAAGACCGAGGTGACAGATACGCAGTATTTT
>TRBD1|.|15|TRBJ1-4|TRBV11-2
CASSHGRGANEKLFF
TGTGCCAGCAGCCATGGCAGGGGGGCTAATGAAAAACTGTTTTTT
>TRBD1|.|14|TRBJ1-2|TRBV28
CASSLRDSYYGYTF
TGTGCCAGCAGTTTACGGGACAGCTACTATGGCTACACCTTC
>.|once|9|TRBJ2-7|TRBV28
CATPYEQYF
TGTGCCACTCCGTACGAGCAGTACTTC
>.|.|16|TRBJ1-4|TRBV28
CASRFNTLIGNEKLFF
TGTGCCAGCAGGTTTAATACTCTCATCGGTAATGAAAAACTGTTTTTT